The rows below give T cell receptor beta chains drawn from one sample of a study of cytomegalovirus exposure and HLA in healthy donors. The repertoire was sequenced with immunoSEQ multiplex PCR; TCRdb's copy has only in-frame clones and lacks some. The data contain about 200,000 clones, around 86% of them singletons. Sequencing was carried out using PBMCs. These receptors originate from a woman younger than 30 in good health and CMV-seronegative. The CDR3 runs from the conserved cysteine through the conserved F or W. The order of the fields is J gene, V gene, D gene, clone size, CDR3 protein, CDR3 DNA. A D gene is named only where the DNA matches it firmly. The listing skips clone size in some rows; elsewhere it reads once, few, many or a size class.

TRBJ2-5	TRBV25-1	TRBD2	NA	CASSEVRTSGGQETQYF	TGTGCCAGCAGTGAAGTCCGAACTAGCGGGGGTCAAGAGACCCAGTACTTC
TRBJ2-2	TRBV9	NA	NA	CASSVDSVGSTGELFF	TGTGCCAGCAGCGTAGATTCGGTCGGGAGCACCGGGGAGCTGTTTTTT
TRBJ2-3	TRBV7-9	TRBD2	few	CASSLATSGDTDTQYF	TGTGCCAGCAGCTTAGCGACTAGCGGGGATACAGATACGCAGTATTTT
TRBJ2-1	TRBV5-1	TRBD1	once	CASSLPGTVYNEQFF	TGCGCCAGCAGCTTGCCGGGGACAGTATACAATGAGCAGTTCTTC
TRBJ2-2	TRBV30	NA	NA	CACEGQLNTGELFF	TGTGCCTGCGAGGGACAATTAAACACCGGGGAGCTGTTTTTT
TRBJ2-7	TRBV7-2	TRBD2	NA	CASSLAGTSGAREQYF	TGTGCCAGCAGCTTAGCGGGGACTAGCGGAGCCCGCGAGCAGTACTTC
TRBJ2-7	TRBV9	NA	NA	CASSEGKSGEQYF	TGTGCCAGCAGCGAGGGGAAGTCGGGCGAGCAGTACTTC
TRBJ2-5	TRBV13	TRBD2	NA	CASSLGSTSPSGTQYF	TGTGCCAGCAGCTTAGGATCGACTAGCCCATCAGGGACCCAGTACTTC
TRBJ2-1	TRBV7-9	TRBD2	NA	CASSLVGTSSYNEQFF	TGTGCCAGCAGCTTAGTGGGGACTAGCTCCTACAATGAGCAGTTCTTC
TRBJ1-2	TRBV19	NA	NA	CASSITEGHWGYTF	TGTGCCAGTAGTATTACCGAGGGCCACTGGGGCTACACCTTC